The present entry profiles one T cell receptor beta chain with its context. This receptor's antigen is unknown. The record has no base qualities; no much larger clone is one base away. The Qiagen DNeasy kit was used to extract genomic DNA both from unsorted PBMCs and from the negatively selected CD4+ and CD8+ fractions. Using primers that anneal to V and J segments, immunoSEQ multiplex PCR amplified the TCR beta CDR3 regions. A synthetic immune receptor repertoire was used to minimize amplification bias, and remaining bias was computationally removed after sequencing. The published analysis was carried out like this. Custom Python scripts were used to quantify repertoire diversity as the Shannon entropy index. Unsorted, CD4+ and CD8+ repertoires were examined separately, except in combined analyses, for which CD4+ and CD8+ sequences were merged in silico. Clonal expansion was defined as a frequency increase of at least 2-fold after treatment compared with C1D1, and clones undetected at baseline were assigned a pseudocount of 0.5. Clones with 0 or 1 copy at C1D1 were defined as singleton clones, while clones with 2 or more copies were defined as non-singleton clones. By matching protein sequences in sorted samples from the same patient, clones expanded in unsorted samples were annotated as CD4+, CD8+ or unknown. Wilcoxon tests on paired samples were used to test diversity changes from C1D1 to C4D1. TCRdb limited this immuneACCESS table to in-frame rearrangements with V and J called. A share of clones is missing; checked studies link under half to unresolved V genes, and the rest is unexplained. D and trimming come from the DNA, and the V and J calls and clone size come from that table. The sample yields 80,000 to 100,000 clones; under 95% were counted once. In total, the top ten clones hold roughly 2% of the sample.

Relative to germline, V is missing 5 bases and J is missing 4 bases, with 11 bases of the junction outside any gene match. From a lookup of the germline V gene (reference sequence), CDR1 and CDR2 are MNHEY and SMNVEV. From its cysteine to its phenylalanine, the CDR3 spans 15 amino acids. The DNA shown is the 45-base CDR3, in frame from base 1. These data come from a study of PD-1 blockade in classical Hodgkin lymphoma (dated by TCRdb to the early 2020s). Context from the whole study: Nivolumab dosing was 3 mg/kg intravenously every 2 weeks, continuing until either disease progression or unacceptable toxicity. The study used TCR beta sequencing and CyTOF to define a peripheral blood immune signature of response to PD-1 blockade in classical Hodgkin lymphoma. Results the study describes overall, beyond this receptor: Diversity was lower in patients who began nivolumab less than 1 year after ASCT, so these patients were left out of later analyses to avoid confounding by immune reconstitution. Newly diagnosed patients were reported to have lower baseline TCR diversity than healthy donors, and relapsed/refractory patients were reported to have lower baseline TCR diversity still. Among trial patients, those achieving complete response had baseline diversity similar to that of newly diagnosed patients, while diversity was significantly lower in partial responders and progressors. The study was restricted to a single clinical trial cohort, and the causes of repertoire differences, possibly disease activity or prior therapy, were left undefined. A significant rise by C4D1 was seen in CD4+ but not CD8+ TCR diversity (p=0.0027 vs p=0.16), with the rise being most apparent in complete responders (p=0.02).

The sample's time point label, in plain terms: cycle 4 day 1 (C4D1), after more than five weeks of nivolumab. Every trial patient had relapsed after autologous stem cell transplantation, and cohorts A, B and C differed in prior brentuximab vedotin exposure. The trial cohort was composed of approximately 60 patients with relapsed/refractory classical Hodgkin lymphoma, for whom complete response, partial response or progressive disease was recorded as best overall response. Trial patients were treated with single-agent nivolumab in the multi-cohort phase II CheckMate 205 trial. An independent review committee assessed best overall response by applying the 2007 International Working Group response criteria. Trial PBMCs were collected immediately before nivolumab initiation (C1D1) and during therapy at cycle 2 day 1 and cycle 4 day 1. Peripheral blood was collected in 8 mL Vacutainer Cell Preparation Tubes, from which PBMCs were isolated by centrifugation and then cryopreserved.

This chain joins TRBV27 to TRBJ2-7, with TRBD2 identical over 7 junction bases. The sample here was peripheral blood mononuclear cells (PBMCs), taken before the fourth cycle of nivolumab. The clonotype originates from a human donor with classical Hodgkin lymphoma. CDR3 region: CASSPRGGWDYEQYF. The sequence in DNA is TGTGCCAGCAGTCCCCGGGGAGGGTGGGATTACGAGCAGTACTTC.